Sequencing of this TCR beta chain was carried out in a study of blood T cell repertoires in COVID-19. Study-wide background: Both acute and convalescent COVID-19 samples were obtained from the United States, Italy and Spain. From T cells, B-cell-depleted T cells, or PBMCs came the material, which was cDNA or gDNA.

After removal of 3 bases from V and 1 base from J, the junction contained 4 bases not matched to a gene. The CDR3 has 16 residues. Germline loops: CDR1 SGHTA, CDR2 FQGTGA. This clone has more than one count but fewer than ten. Source study methods: Reference gene primer amplification yielded estimated nucleated cell counts. TCRdb's table, derived via immunoSEQ multiplex PCR, lists solely in-frame clones and lacks some. D and trimming come from the DNA, and the V and J calls and clone size come from that table. The sample carries approximately 23,000 clones, 70% to 90% recorded once. The rearrangement uses TRBV7-3 and TRBJ2-3, with 10 positions matching TRBD2. The sequenced sample was peripheral blood. The sequence was collected from a woman of 80 years or more with active COVID-19. The CDR3 region has the DNA TGTGCCAGCAGCTTGACCGGGACTAGCGGCACAGATACGCAGTATTTT. The encoded protein is CASSLTGTSGTDTQYF.